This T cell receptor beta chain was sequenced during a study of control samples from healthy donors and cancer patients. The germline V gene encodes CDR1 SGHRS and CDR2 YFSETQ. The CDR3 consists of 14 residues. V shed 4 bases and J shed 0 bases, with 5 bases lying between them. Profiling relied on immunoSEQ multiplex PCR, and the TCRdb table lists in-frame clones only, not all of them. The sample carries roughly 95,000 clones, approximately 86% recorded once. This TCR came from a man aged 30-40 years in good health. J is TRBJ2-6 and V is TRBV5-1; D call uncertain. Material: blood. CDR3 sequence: CASSSSSGANVLTF. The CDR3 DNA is TGCGCCAGCAGCAGCAGCTCTGGGGCCAACGTCCTGACTTTC. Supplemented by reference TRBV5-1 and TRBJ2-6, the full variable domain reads KAGVTQTPRYLIKTRGQQVTLSCSPISGHRSVSWYQQTPGQGLQFLFEYFSETQRNKGNFPGRFSGRQFSNSRSEMNVSTLELGDSALYLCASSSSSGANVLTFGAGSRLTVL.